This T cell receptor beta chain was recorded in a study of OX40 agonist ivuxolimab in advanced cancers. General study points: In the expanded peripheral T cells, antigen specificity was never determined.

This table comes from immunoSEQ multiplex PCR, and its TCRdb copy is limited to in-frame clones, with some not included. This repertoire shows 95,000 or so clones, approximately 90% found once; its top ten account for roughly 0.5%. As to this clone: What it recognizes is unknown.

Germline V gene data show CDR1 as SEHNR and CDR2 as FQNEAQ (reference sequence). Between the trimmed V and J ends, which lost 8 bases and 0 bases, there was a span of 17 bases. The CDR3 length is 16 residues. The sample here was CD4+ or CD8+ T cells sorted from blood, taken in a trial of the OX40 agonist ivuxolimab. The sequence was collected from an adult with an advanced solid tumor such as melanoma, head and neck, liver or kidney cancer. V gene TRBV7-9 combines with J gene TRBJ1-3, with D hard to call. The CDR3 loop reads CASAPLGHSSGNTIYF. The CDR3 DNA sequence: TGTGCCAGCGCCCCACTCGGGCATAGCTCTGGAAACACCATATATTTT.